These T cell receptor beta chains were read from a single sample in a study of regulatory T cells in long-lasting Graves disease. From the multiplex PCR reads, TCRdb called clonotypes with MiXCR, one entry per CDR3 protein. The sample shows 400,000 to 500,000 distinct CDR3 sequences, approximately 21% of them seen only once. The sequencing here drew on peripheral blood mononuclear cells (PBMCs), taken when the disease was refractory, from a patient treated with antithyroid drugs. All receptors derive from a female donor with Graves disease. The CDR3 runs from the conserved cysteine through the conserved F or W. A D gene is named only where the DNA matches it firmly. A clone size is listed for some rows: how often the clone was seen (once, few, many), or a class if it is expanded.

v_gene: TRBV7-9
j_gene: TRBJ2-7
d_gene: TRBD1
abundance: -
CDR3aa: CASSLDRANEQYF
CDR3nt: TGTGCCAGCAGCTTGGACAGGGCCAACGAGCAGTACTTC

v_gene: TRBV12-3/TRBV12-4
j_gene: TRBJ2-3
d_gene: TRBD2
abundance: few
CDR3aa: CASSRTSGAQYF
CDR3nt: TGTGCCAGCAGCAGGACTAGCGGGGCGCAGTATTTT

v_gene: TRBV28
j_gene: TRBJ1-4
d_gene: -
abundance: many
CDR3aa: CASSSQGQDGEKLFF
CDR3nt: TGTGCCAGCAGTTCACAAGGCCAGGACGGTGAAAAACTGTTTTTT

v_gene: TRBV28
j_gene: TRBJ2-1
d_gene: TRBD2
abundance: -
CDR3aa: CASSLAPGGSYNEQFF
CDR3nt: TGTGCCAGCAGTTTAGCACCGGGAGGCTCCTACAATGAGCAGTTCTTC

v_gene: TRBV20-1
j_gene: TRBJ1-1
d_gene: -
abundance: few
CDR3aa: CSAREHPRGGLRRTEAFF
CDR3nt: TGCAGTGCTAGAGAGCACCCCCGGGGGGGTTTGAGGAGAACTGAAGCTTTCTTT

v_gene: TRBV12-3/TRBV12-4
j_gene: TRBJ2-5
d_gene: TRBD2
abundance: many
CDR3aa: CASSPRGEQETQYF
CDR3nt: TGTGCCAGCAGCCCGCGGGGGGAACAAGAGACCCAGTACTTC

v_gene: TRBV2
j_gene: TRBJ2-5
d_gene: -
abundance: many
CDR3aa: CASRTTTPGETQYF
CDR3nt: TGTGCCAGCAGGACAACCACCCCGGGGGAGACCCAGTACTTC

v_gene: TRBV6-2/TRBV6-3
j_gene: TRBJ2-7
d_gene: -
abundance: few
CDR3aa: CASSSLQNEQYF
CDR3nt: TGTGCCAGCAGTTCCTTACAGAACGAGCAGTACTTC

v_gene: TRBV4-1
j_gene: TRBJ1-2
d_gene: TRBD1
abundance: -
CDR3aa: CASSQETGNYGYTF
CDR3nt: TGCGCCAGCAGCCAAGAGACAGGGAACTATGGCTACACCTTC

v_gene: TRBV28
j_gene: TRBJ1-3
d_gene: TRBD1
abundance: many
CDR3aa: CASRRLGQGGTGNTIYF
CDR3nt: TGTGCCAGCAGGAGATTGGGACAGGGCGGCACTGGAAACACCATATATTTT

v_gene: TRBV20-1
j_gene: TRBJ1-1
d_gene: -
abundance: -
CDR3aa: CSGDKNTEAFF
CDR3nt: TGCAGTGGCGACAAAAACACTGAAGCTTTCTTT

v_gene: TRBV12-3/TRBV12-4
j_gene: TRBJ2-7
d_gene: TRBD2
abundance: many
CDR3aa: CASSWEGPEQYF
CDR3nt: TGTGCCAGCAGTTGGGAGGGTCCCGAGCAGTACTTC

v_gene: TRBV4-1
j_gene: TRBJ2-5
d_gene: -
abundance: -
CDR3aa: CASSQDRDSNQETQYF
CDR3nt: TGCGCCAGCAGCCAAGACCGGGACTCGAACCAAGAGACCCAGTACTTC

v_gene: TRBV30
j_gene: TRBJ2-1
d_gene: -
abundance: -
CDR3aa: CAWSGHYNEQFF
CDR3nt: TGTGCCTGGAGTGGGCACTACAATGAGCAGTTCTTC